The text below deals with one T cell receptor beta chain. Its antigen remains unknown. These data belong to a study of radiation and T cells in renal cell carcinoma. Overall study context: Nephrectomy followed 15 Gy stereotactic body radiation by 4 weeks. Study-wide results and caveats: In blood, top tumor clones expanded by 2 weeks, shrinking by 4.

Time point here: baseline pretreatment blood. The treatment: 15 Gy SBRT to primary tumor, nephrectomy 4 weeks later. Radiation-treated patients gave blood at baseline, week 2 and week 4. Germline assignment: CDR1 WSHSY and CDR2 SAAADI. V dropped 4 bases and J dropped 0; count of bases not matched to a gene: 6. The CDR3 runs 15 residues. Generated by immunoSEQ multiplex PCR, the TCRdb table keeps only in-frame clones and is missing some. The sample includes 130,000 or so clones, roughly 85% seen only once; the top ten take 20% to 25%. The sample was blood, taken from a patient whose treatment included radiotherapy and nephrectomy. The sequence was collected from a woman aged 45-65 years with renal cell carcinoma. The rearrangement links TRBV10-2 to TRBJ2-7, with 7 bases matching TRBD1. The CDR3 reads CASSAAGGYSYEQYF. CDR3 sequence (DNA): TGCGCCAGCAGTGCGGCAGGGGGTTACTCCTACGAGCAGTACTTC.